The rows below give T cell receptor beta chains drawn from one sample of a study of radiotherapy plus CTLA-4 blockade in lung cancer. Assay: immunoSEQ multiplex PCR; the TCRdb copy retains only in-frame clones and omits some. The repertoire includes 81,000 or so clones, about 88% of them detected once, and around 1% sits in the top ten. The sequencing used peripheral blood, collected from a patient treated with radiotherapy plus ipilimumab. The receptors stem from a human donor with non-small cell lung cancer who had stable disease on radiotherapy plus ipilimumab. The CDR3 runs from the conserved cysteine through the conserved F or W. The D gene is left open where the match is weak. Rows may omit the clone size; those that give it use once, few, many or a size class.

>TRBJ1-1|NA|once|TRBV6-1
TGTGCCAGCACGGTCGGGGGTATAGACACTGAAGCTTTCTTT
CASTVGGIDTEAFF
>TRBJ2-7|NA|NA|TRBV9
TGTGCCAGCAGCGGACTCGGCGGGGAGCAGTACTTC
CASSGLGGEQYF
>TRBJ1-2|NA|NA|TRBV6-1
TGTGCCAGCAGTGAAGCGGAATCAGCTAACTATGGCTACACCTTC
CASSEAESANYGYTF
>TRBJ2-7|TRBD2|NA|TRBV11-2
TGTGCCAGCAGCTTTCAGGCGGGGGGCAACTACGAGCAGTACTTC
CASSFQAGGNYEQYF
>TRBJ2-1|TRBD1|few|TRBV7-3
TGTGCCAGCAGCTCCCGGGACAGGGGGACCAATGAGCAGTTCTTC
CASSSRDRGTNEQFF
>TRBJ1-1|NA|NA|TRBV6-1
TGTGCCAGCAGTGAAAGTACAGGGCGAGCTTTCTTT
CASSESTGRAFF
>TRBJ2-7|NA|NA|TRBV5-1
TGCGCCAGCAGCTCGGACTACGAGCAGTACTTC
CASSSDYEQYF
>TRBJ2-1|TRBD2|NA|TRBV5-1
TGCGCCAGCAGCCGGGGGACTAGCGGGAGTTCCTACAATGAGCAGTTCTTC
CASSRGTSGSSYNEQFF
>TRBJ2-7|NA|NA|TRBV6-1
TGTGCCAGCATGGGAGACCTTGGGGGCTACGAGCAGTACTTC
CASMGDLGGYEQYF
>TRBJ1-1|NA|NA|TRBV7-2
TGTGCCAGCAGCGGGGGCAGGAACACTGAAGCTTTCTTT
CASSGGRNTEAFF
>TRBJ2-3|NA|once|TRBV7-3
TGTGCCAGCAGCAAACTTATCCCCGATACGCAGTATTTT
CASSKLIPDTQYF
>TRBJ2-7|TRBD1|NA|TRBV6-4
TGTGCCAGCAGTGAGCTACAGGGGGCGGGCGAGCAGTACTTC
CASSELQGAGEQYF
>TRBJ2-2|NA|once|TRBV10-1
TGCGCCAGCAGTAGTACGACCACCGGGGAGCTGTTTTTT
CASSSTTTGELFF
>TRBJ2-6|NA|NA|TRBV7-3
TGTGCCAGCAGCTTAATAAGCTCTGGGGCCAACGTCCTGACTTTC
CASSLISSGANVLTF
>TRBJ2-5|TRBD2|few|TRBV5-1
TGCGCCAGCAGCTTGACCACAGCGGGAGAGGAGACCCAGTACTTC
CASSLTTAGEETQYF
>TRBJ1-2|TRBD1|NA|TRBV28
TGTGCCAGCACTATGACAGGGGACGGCTACACCTTC
CASTMTGDGYTF
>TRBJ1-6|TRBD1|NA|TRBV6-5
TGTGCCAGCAGTTACCTCGGACAGGGGGGCTCACCCCTCCACTTT
CASSYLGQGGSPLHF
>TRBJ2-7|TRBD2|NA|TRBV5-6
TGTGCCAGCAGCGCGACTAGCGGGGGGCCCTACGAGCAGTACTTC
CASSATSGGPYEQYF
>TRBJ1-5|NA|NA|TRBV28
TGTGCCAGCAGTTTAGAAGAATGGGTGCTTCAGCCCCAGCATTTT
CASSLEEWVLQPQHF
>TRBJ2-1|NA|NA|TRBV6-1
TGTGCCAGCAGTGAAGAATATACCTCCTACAATGAGCAGTTCTTC
CASSEEYTSYNEQFF
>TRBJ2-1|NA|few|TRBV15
TGTGCCACCAGCAGAGCGGCGCAAATCTACAATGAGCAGTTCTTC
CATSRAAQIYNEQFF
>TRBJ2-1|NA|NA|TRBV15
TGTGCCACCAGCAGAGGCGGGACATCCAATGAGCAGTTCTTC
CATSRGGTSNEQFF
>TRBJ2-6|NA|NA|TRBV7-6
TGTGCCAGCAGCCCGGTCAGAACCGCGTCTGGGGCCAACGTCCTGACTTTC
CASSPVRTASGANVLTF
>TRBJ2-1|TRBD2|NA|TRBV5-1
TGCGCCAGCAGCTTGGCCGGCGCTAGCGGGATCAATGAGCAGTTCTTC
CASSLAGASGINEQFF
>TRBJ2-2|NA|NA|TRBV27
TGTGCCAGCAGTTTGTTCAAGAACACCGGGGAGCTGTTTTTT
CASSLFKNTGELFF
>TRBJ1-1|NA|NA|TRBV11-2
TGTGCCAGCAGCCCCCACGGGAGAGCTTTCTTT
CASSPHGRAFF
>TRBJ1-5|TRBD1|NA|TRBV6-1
TGTGCCAGCACCTACAGGGGAGTTCAGCCCCAGCATTTT
CASTYRGVQPQHF
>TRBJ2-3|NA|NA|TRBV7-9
TGTGCCAGCAGCCACACAGGGGAGGCAGATACGCAGTATTTT
CASSHTGEADTQYF
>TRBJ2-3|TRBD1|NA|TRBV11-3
TGTGCCAGCAGCTTAGGGACAGGGTCGGAGGGCACAGATACGCAGTATTTT
CASSLGTGSEGTDTQYF
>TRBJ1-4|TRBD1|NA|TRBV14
TGTGCCAGCAGCCAAGATCATTCCAGGGGGCTCGAAAAACTGTTTTTT
CASSQDHSRGLEKLFF
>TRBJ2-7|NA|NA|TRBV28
TGTGCCAGCAGCCTCGTACAGGGCATTTACGAGCAGTACTTC
CASSLVQGIYEQYF
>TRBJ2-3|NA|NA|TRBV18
TGTGCCAGCTCATCCAACACGATAAGCACAGATACGCAGTATTTT
CASSSNTISTDTQYF
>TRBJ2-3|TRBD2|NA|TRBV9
TGTGCCAGCAGCGCACTAGCGGGGGGGCCGATCACAGATACGCAGTATTTT
CASSALAGGPITDTQYF
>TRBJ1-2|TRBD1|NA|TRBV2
TGTGCCAGCAGGAAGGGACAGTCCTATGGCTACACCTTC
CASRKGQSYGYTF
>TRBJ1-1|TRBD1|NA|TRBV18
TGTGCCAGCTCACCAATGTTGCAGGGGGCGGGCACTGAAGCTTTCTTT
CASSPMLQGAGTEAFF
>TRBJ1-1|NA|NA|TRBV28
TGTGCCAGCAGTCTTACCCACCCGGGAGCTGAAGCTTTCTTT
CASSLTHPGAEAFF
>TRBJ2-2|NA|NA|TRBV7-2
TGTGCCAGCAGCTTATATTCCCGGGGTTCCGGGGAGCTGTTTTTT
CASSLYSRGSGELFF
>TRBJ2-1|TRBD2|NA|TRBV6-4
TGTGCCAGCAGTAAACGGGAGGCACACTACAATGAGCAGTTCTTC
CASSKREAHYNEQFF
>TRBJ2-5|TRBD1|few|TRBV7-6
TGTGCCAGCAGCGCCGGGACAGGGATACAAGAGACCCAGTACTTC
CASSAGTGIQETQYF